Shown below are 32 T cell receptor beta chains from a single sample sequenced in a study of blood T cell repertoires in COVID-19. Clones were sequenced by immunoSEQ multiplex PCR, and TCRdb holds only the in-frame ones, with some missing. Here the sample spans 150,000 to 250,000 clones, approximately 85% being singletons. The sequenced sample consisted of PBMCs or T cells enriched from blood (not recorded which). The receptors originated from a man aged 40-49 years who had recovered from COVID-19.

V usage is TRBV28 and J usage is TRBJ2-1; TRBD2 matches at 9 bases. This CDR3 has 15 residues. Looked up from germline, CDR1 is MDHEN and CDR2 is SYDVKM. The V gene end was trimmed by 2 bases and the J gene end by 5 bases; junction bases not matched to a gene: 4. CDR3 DNA sequence: TGTGCCAGCAGTTTAGCGGGAGGGGCGAACAATGAGCAGTTCTTC. It is translated as CASSLAGGANNEQFF.

The sample holds one count of this clone. The V and J genes are TRBV19 and TRBJ1-2; D may be TRBD1 (6 bases). The ends were cut back, 4 bases at V and 0 bases at J, with 12 bases in the middle. Germline V lookup: CDR1 LNHDA, CDR2 SQIVND (reference sequence). This CDR3 is built from 15 residues. CDR3 amino acids: CASSNQGTANYGYTF. In nucleotides, the CDR3 is TGTGCCAGTAGTAACCAGGGGACCGCTAACTATGGCTACACCTTC.

The rearrangement joins TRBV2 to TRBJ1-4; 9 positions match TRBD1. Germline CDR1 and CDR2: SNHLY and FYNNEI. The CDR3 has 14 amino acids. Trimming cost V 6 bases and J 8 bases; bases outside gene matches: 7. The CDR3 reads CASRATGGEEKLFF. CDR3 bases: TGTGCCAGCAGGGCCACAGGGGGCGAGGAAAAACTGTTTTTT.

V and J are TRBV6-2 or TRBV6-3 and TRBJ2-5, with TRBD2 matching over 10 bases. The CDR3 is 15 amino acids. From germline, CDR1 is MNHEY and CDR2 SVGEGT. Trimming removed 6 bases from V and 4 bases from J; junction bases left unmatched: 8. CDR3 sequence: CASSASGSWGETQYF. CDR3 coding DNA: TGTGCCAGCAGCGCTAGCGGGAGTTGGGGAGAGACCCAGTACTTC.

The rearrangement joins TRBV7-8 to TRBJ2-1; 9 bases map to TRBD1. The V and J ends lost 5 bases and 4 bases, in that order; junction bases with no gene match: 6. The CDR3 runs to 15 residues. Per germline, CDR1 SGHVS and CDR2 FQNEAQ. Here the CDR3 DNA reads TGTGCCAGCAGCCCCTCGGGACAGGGATACAATGAGCAGTTCTTC. It codes for CASSPSGQGYNEQFF.

The chain couples TRBV2 to TRBJ2-7; 11 nucleotides line up with TRBD1. CDR3 length: 16 amino acids. With V trimmed by 2 bases and J by 3 bases, 6 bases remained unmatched. CDR1 is SNHLY, CDR2 FYNNEI, per germline. The CDR3 protein is CASSEWGQGVSYEQYV. In DNA, the CDR3 is TGTGCCAGCAGTGAATGGGGACAGGGGGTTAGCTACGAGCAGTACGTC.

The chain joins TRBV7-2 to TRBJ1-1, with no clear D. V was trimmed by 1 base and J by 6 bases, leaving 9 bases between them. Germline loops: CDR1 SGHTA, CDR2 FQGNSA. CDR3 length equals 13 residues. The CDR3 sequence is CASSLEYTSEAFF. The CDR3 DNA is TGTGCCAGCAGCTTAGAATACACCTCTGAAGCTTTCTTT. Based on the CDR3 plus reference TRBV7-2 and TRBJ1-1, the full variable domain is GAGVSQSPSNKVTEKGKDVELRCDPISGHTALYWYRQSLGQGLEFLIYFQGNSAPDKSGLPSDRFSAERTGGSVSTLTIQRTQQEDSAVYLCASSLEYTSEAFFGQGTRLTVV.

The chain employs TRBV5-6 and TRBJ2-1; D unclear. Germline CDR1 SGHDT, CDR2 YYEEEE. The V end was cut by 3 bases, the J end by 8 bases, with 9 bases between. The CDR3 totals 12 residues. In DNA, the CDR3 is TGTGCCAGCAGCTGGAGACTCTATGAGCAGTTCTTC. This sequence encodes CASSWRLYEQFF.

The gene calls are TRBV29-1 and TRBJ2-7; maybe TRBD1 (5 bases). Per the germline V gene, CDR1 is SQVTM and CDR2 is ANQGSEA. The CDR3 is 14 residues long. V was clipped by 1 base and J by 0 bases, with 10 bases between them. The CDR3 here is CSVEGGHDSYEQYF. The CDR3 DNA sequence: TGCAGCGTTGAAGGAGGACACGACTCCTACGAGCAGTACTTC.

The chain uses TRBV28 and TRBJ2-7; tentative D call: TRBD1 (6 bases). CDR1 is MDHEN and CDR2 is SYDVKM in the germline V gene. V shed 5 bases and J shed 2 bases, with 10 bases lying between them. The CDR3 runs to 13 residues. The CDR3 reads CASSRDRTYEQYF. CDR3 DNA sequence: TGTGCCAGCAGTCGCGACAGGACCTACGAGCAGTACTTC.

This clone was detected once. The gene calls are TRBV5-1 and TRBJ2-2, with D tentatively TRBD2 (5 bases). The CDR3 sequence is 14 residues long. The ends were cut back, 2 bases at V and 5 bases at J, with 10 bases in the middle. Germline V gives CDR1 SGHRS, CDR2 YFSETQ. DNA of the CDR3: TGCGCCAGCAGCTTCGAGGGAGTAACCGGGGAGCTGTTTTTT. Translation gives CASSFEGVTGELFF.

The chain recombines TRBV20-1 with TRBJ1-4, with D uncertain. The germline V and J ends were trimmed by 3 bases and 0 bases, with 8 bases remaining between them. Per germline, CDR1 DFQATT and CDR2 SNEGSKA (reference sequence). CDR3 size: 14 residues. CDR3 nucleotide sequence: TGCAGTGCTAGTTCCGGAGCAACTAATGAAAAACTGTTTTTT. This encodes CSASSGATNEKLFF.

The chain joins TRBV6-5 to TRBJ1-1; possibly TRBD1 for D (6 bases). The V end was cut by 10 bases, the J end by 4 bases, with 19 bases between. Germline CDR1 and CDR2: MNHEY and SVGAGI. The CDR3 spans 14 residues. The DNA for the CDR3 is TGTGCCACCCAGATAATTACAGGGCGCACTGAAGCTTTCTTT. This gives the protein CATQIITGRTEAFF.

The genes are TRBV5-1 and TRBJ1-1, with no clear D. The germline CDR1 and CDR2 sequences are SGHRS and YFSETQ. This CDR3 region has 14 residues. Trimming took off 1 base at V and 0 bases at J, with 7 bases between the two ends. The CDR3 is CASSLPGMNTEAFF. In DNA, the CDR3 is TGCGCCAGCAGCTTGCCGGGGATGAACACTGAAGCTTTCTTT.

This clone came up once. The chain carries TRBV6-8 and TRBJ2-7; TRBD2 matches at 12 bases. CDR1 MNHGY and CDR2 SAAAGT come from the germline V gene. J lost 0 bases, V lost 0 bases, and 6 bases had no gene match. This CDR3 region has 18 residues. CDR3 region: CASSYSRTSGGSSYEQYF. In DNA form, the CDR3 reads TGTGCCAGCAGTTACTCGAGAACTAGCGGGGGGAGCTCCTACGAGCAGTACTTC.

This clone was found a few times. The rearrangement uses TRBV7-9 and TRBJ1-5, with D perhaps matching TRBD1 (5 bases). The CDR3 is made up of 15 amino acids. Trimming stripped 5 bases from V and 4 bases from J, with 15 bases between. In germline, CDR1 is SEHNR, CDR2 FQNEAQ (reference sequence). The CDR3 region is CASSAGTGRNQPQHF. The CDR3 DNA reads TGTGCCAGCAGCGCCGGCACAGGAAGGAATCAGCCCCAGCATTTT.

The chain couples TRBV7-3 to TRBJ1-1; a possible D gene is TRBD1 (5 bases). CDR3 length: 15 residues. Trimming removed 0 bases at V and 2 bases at J, with 10 bases between. Germline V CDR1 and CDR2: SGHTA, FQGTGA. The CDR3 sequence: CASSLTGEGNTEAFF. The CDR3 DNA reads as TGTGCCAGCAGCTTAACAGGGGAGGGAAACACTGAAGCTTTCTTT.

The chain recombines TRBV28 with TRBJ1-2; perhaps TRBD1 as D (6 bases). CDR1 is MDHEN, CDR2 SYDVKM, per germline. Between the trimmed V and J ends, which lost 4 bases and 6 bases, there was a span of 18 bases. The CDR3 is made up of 15 amino acids. In DNA form, the CDR3 reads TGTGCCAGCAGTTCCTGGGGGCTTGAAGGGAATGGCTACACCTTC. The encoded protein is CASSSWGLEGNGYTF.

V is TRBV7-2 and J is TRBJ2-7; weak D call: TRBD2 (6 bases). CDR3 length: 14 residues. Germline lookup yields CDR1 SGHTA and CDR2 FQGNSA. With 5 bases removed from V and 8 bases from J, the gap between germline ends came to 19 bases. Written as DNA, the CDR3 is TGTGCCAGCAGCCCCCCGGGGGTCCTACTCCAGCAGTACTTC. Translating it yields CASSPPGVLLQQYF. Together with reference TRBV7-2 and TRBJ2-7, the CDR3 gives the full variable domain: GAGVSQSPSNKVTEKGKDVELRCDPISGHTALYWYRQSLGQGLEFLIYFQGNSAPDKSGLPSDRFSAERTGGSVSTLTIQRTQQEDSAVYLCASSPPGVLLQQYFGPGTRLTVT.

The gene calls are TRBV19 and TRBJ2-7; D is possibly TRBD1 (6 bases). This CDR3 region has 16 residues. With 5 bases removed from V and 0 bases from J, the gap between germline ends came to 17 bases. Looked up from germline, CDR1 is LNHDA and CDR2 is SQIVND (reference sequence). CDR3 in amino acids: CASSFPRQEISYEQYF. CDR3 in DNA: TGTGCCAGTAGTTTCCCCCGACAGGAGATCTCCTACGAGCAGTACTTC.

This sequence joins TRBV30 and TRBJ1-5, with D perhaps matching TRBD1 (6 bases). Between the trimmed V and J ends, which lost 5 bases and 6 bases, there was a span of 11 bases. CDR1 is GTSNPN and CDR2 is SVGIG in the germline V gene (reference sequence). The CDR3 is 12 amino acids. This CDR3 is CAWQGGGQPQHF. The CDR3 DNA follows: TGTGCCTGGCAAGGGGGGGGTCAGCCCCAGCATTTT. Together with reference TRBV30 and TRBJ1-5, the CDR3 gives the full variable domain: SQTIHQWPATLVQPVGSPLSLECTVEGTSNPNLYWYRQAAGRGLQLLFYSVGIGQISSEVPQNLSASRPQDRQFILSSKKLLLSDSGFYLCAWQGGGQPQHFGDGTRLSIL.

This clone was seen only once. V usage is TRBV30 and J usage is TRBJ1-5, with a possible D match to TRBD1 (6 bases). V lost 5 bases to trimming and J lost 1 base, with 9 bases between them. Germline CDR1 reads GTSNPN; CDR2 reads SVGIG (reference sequence). The CDR3 is made up of 13 amino acids. The CDR3 DNA reads TGTGCCTGGGCCACAGGGAGCAATCAGCCCCAGCATTTT. Translation: CAWATGSNQPQHF. Together with reference TRBV30 and TRBJ1-5, the CDR3 gives the full variable domain: SQTIHQWPATLVQPVGSPLSLECTVEGTSNPNLYWYRQAAGRGLQLLFYSVGIGQISSEVPQNLSASRPQDRQFILSSKKLLLSDSGFYLCAWATGSNQPQHFGDGTRLSIL.

The rearrangement joins TRBV11-2 to TRBJ2-2; possibly TRBD2 for D (6 bases). This CDR3 spans 17 amino acids. V was cut by 3 bases and J by 4 bases, with 18 bases left in between. Germline V CDR1 and CDR2: SGHAT, FQNNGV. In DNA, the CDR3 is TGTGCCAGCAGCTTCTTGCAAGGCGGGATGGGCACCGGGGAGCTGTTTTTT. It yields the protein CASSFLQGGMGTGELFF.

This chain links TRBV5-1 with TRBJ2-5, with a tentative D call TRBD2 (6 bases). The germline CDR1 and CDR2 sequences are SGHRS and YFSETQ. The ends were cut back, 2 bases at V and 5 bases at J, with 16 bases in the middle. This CDR3 contains 15 residues. CDR3 nucleotide sequence: TGCGCCAGCAGCTTTGGCGGGGAGAAGGGGGAGACCCAGTACTTC. This encodes CASSFGGEKGETQYF.

In its sample, this clone was seen once. V usage is TRBV12-5 and J usage is TRBJ2-3; 13 nucleotides match TRBD2. The germline V gene has CDR1 LGHNT and CDR2 FRNRAP. This CDR3 region has 16 residues. With 4 bases clipped from V and 2 bases from J, the junction kept 3 bases outside the gene matches. The CDR3 DNA reads as TGTGCTAGTGGTTCCGGACTAGCGGGAGACACAGATACGCAGTATTTT. Residues: CASGSGLAGDTDTQYF.

The gene calls are TRBV4-3 and TRBJ2-2; 11 bases agree with TRBD2. CDR3 length: 17 amino acids. J was trimmed by 6 bases and V by 4 bases; bases with no gene match: 10. Germline V gene lookup returns CDR1 LGHNA and CDR2 YSLEER. For the CDR3, the DNA is TGCGCCAGCAGCCTGATAACTAGCGGGAGAACCCCCGGGGAGCTGTTTTTT. It yields the protein CASSLITSGRTPGELFF.

The rearrangement uses TRBV19 and TRBJ2-5; 7 nucleotides line up with TRBD1. The V gene's germline CDR1 is LNHDA and CDR2 SQIVND (reference sequence). V trimming: 4 bases; J trimming: 4 bases; junction bases outside the gene matches: 3. CDR3 length: 13 residues. This CDR3 is CASSTDRAETQYF. The CDR3 DNA reads as TGTGCCAGTAGTACCGACAGGGCAGAGACCCAGTACTTC.

This clone turned up a few times. For the CDR3, the DNA is TGTGCCAGCAGCGACTCTGTGAGGGTAGCTTTCTTT. Its protein is CASSDSVRVAFF. This chain connects TRBV5-6 to TRBJ1-1; D is ambiguous. Germline assignment: CDR1 SGHDT and CDR2 YYEEEE. The CDR3 consists of 12 residues. Trimming shortened V by 4 bases and J by 10 bases, and 14 bases separated the two germline ends. The whole variable domain, remainder taken from reference TRBV5-6 and TRBJ1-1, is DAGVTQSPTHLIKTRGQQVTLRCSPKSGHDTVSWYQQALGQGPQFIFQYYEEEERQRGNFPDRFSGHQFPNYSSELNVNALLLGDSALYLCASSDSVRVAFFGQGTRLTVV.

The chain is built from TRBV28 and TRBJ1-1; 8 bases are a match to TRBD1. The germline CDR1 and CDR2 sequences are MDHEN and SYDVKM. This CDR3 contains 14 residues. J gave up 8 bases and V 3 bases, and 8 bases lay outside the gene matches. As DNA, the CDR3 is TGTGCCAGCAGTTTTTTCGGTGACAGGGGAGAAGCTTTCTTT. Protein product: CASSFFGDRGEAFF.

The rearrangement links TRBV4-1 to TRBJ1-5, with TRBD1 matching over 9 bases. V dropped 1 base and J dropped 8; count of bases not matched to a gene: 6. The CDR3 runs 15 residues. CDR1 is MGHRA, CDR2 YSYEKL, per germline. The CDR3 sequence is CASSQGQGDWEPQHF. As DNA, the CDR3 is TGCGCCAGCAGCCAAGGACAGGGGGATTGGGAGCCCCAGCATTTT.

The chain links TRBV10-3 to TRBJ1-5; no firm D call. The CDR3 covers 13 residues. Germline loops: CDR1 ENHRY, CDR2 SYGVKD. V lost 10 bases to trimming and J lost 1 base, with 11 bases between them. The CDR3 protein is CATQPGSNQPQHF. CDR3 DNA: TGTGCCACCCAGCCGGGGAGCAATCAGCCCCAGCATTTT.

This clone was seen just once. The V call is TRBV6-5, the J call TRBJ1-2; tentatively, D is TRBD1 (6 bases). The CDR3 totals 16 residues. The V gene lost 0 bases and the J gene lost 3 bases, with 14 bases spanning the gap. Germline V gene lookup returns CDR1 MNHEY and CDR2 SVGAGI. The CDR3 reads CASSYSVGASHYGYTF. CDR3 DNA: TGTGCCAGCAGTTACTCCGTGGGGGCCTCCCACTATGGCTACACCTTC.